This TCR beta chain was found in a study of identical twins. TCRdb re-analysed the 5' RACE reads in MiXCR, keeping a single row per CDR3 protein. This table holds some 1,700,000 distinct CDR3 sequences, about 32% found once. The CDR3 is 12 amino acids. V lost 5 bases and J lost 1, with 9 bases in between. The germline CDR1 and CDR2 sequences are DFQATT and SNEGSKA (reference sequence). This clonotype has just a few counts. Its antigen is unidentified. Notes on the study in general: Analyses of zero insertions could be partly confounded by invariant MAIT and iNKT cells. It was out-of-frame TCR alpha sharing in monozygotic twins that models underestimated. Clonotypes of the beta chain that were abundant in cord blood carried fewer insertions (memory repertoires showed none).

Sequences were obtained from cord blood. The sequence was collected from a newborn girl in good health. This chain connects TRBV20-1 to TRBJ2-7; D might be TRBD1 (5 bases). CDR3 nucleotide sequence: TGCAGTGCTGAGACAGTGTCCTACGAGCAGTACTTC. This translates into CSAETVSYEQYF.